This T cell receptor (beta chain) emerged from a study of blood T cell repertoires in COVID-19. Study overall: COVID-19 samples from acute and convalescent phases originated in the United States, Italy and Spain. T cells, B-cell-depleted T cells, or PBMCs provided the cDNA or gDNA that served as material.

Deletions cut 10 bases from V and 7 bases from J, with 22 bases between. The germline gives CDR1 SEHNR, CDR2 FQNEAQ (reference sequence). The CDR3 is made up of 14 amino acids. Authors' methods: It was from reference gene primer amplification that nucleated cell counts were estimated. Only in-frame clones appear in the TCRdb table, and some are missing; sequencing was by immunoSEQ multiplex PCR. The V and J calls and clone size are taken from that table; D and trimming were inferred from the DNA. The data hold 310,000 or so clones, with around 92% observed a single time. The sequenced sample was peripheral blood. The chain employs TRBV7-9 and TRBJ2-5; D is possibly TRBD2 (6 bases). The clonotype was recovered from a man younger than 35 who had recovered from COVID-19. In DNA, the CDR3 is TGTGCCATCCTGGGCGCGGGGTTCCGGGGGACCCAGTACTTC. Translation: CAILGAGFRGTQYF.